Each of the 30 T cell receptor beta chains below was sequenced from the same sample in a study of T cells after yellow fever vaccination. TCRdb independently ran MiXCR on the 5' RACE reads; one entry per CDR3 protein. The sample shows about 580,000 distinct CDR3 sequences, 17% of them seen only once. The specimen comprised PBMCs, sampled about 5 days after the first yellow fever vaccination. These TCRs come from a man aged 18 to 30 who received the YFV17D yellow fever vaccine.

This chain links TRBV7-9 with TRBJ2-7; D could derive from TRBD1 or TRBD2 (6 bases each). Per germline, CDR1 SEHNR and CDR2 FQNEAQ (reference sequence). With 8 bases removed from V and 4 bases from J, the gap between germline ends came to 9 bases. The CDR3 is 11 amino acids. CDR3 bases: TGTGCCAGCGGGGGGCGGTACGAGCAGTACTTC. This translates into CASGGRYEQYF.

This clonotype was seen a handful of times. The V and J genes are TRBV7-8 and TRBJ2-1; perhaps TRBD1 as D (5 bases). V lost 5 bases, J lost 2 bases, and 13 bases lay in between. CDR1 SGHVS and CDR2 FQNEAQ come from the germline V gene. This CDR3 is 15 amino acids long. CDR3 residues: CASSLTGPPYNEQFF. The CDR3 DNA reads as TGTGCCAGCAGCCTTACAGGACCTCCCTACAATGAGCAGTTCTTC.

With respect to this clonotype: Being one base from a much bigger clone, this may be a read error. The chain joins TRBV18 to TRBJ2-1; TRBD1 or TRBD2 may be the D gene (5 bases each). The V gene's germline CDR1 is KGHSH and CDR2 LQKENI. This CDR3 has 15 amino acids. The CDR3 DNA follows: TGTGCCAGCACACCGGGTCCCGACGGGGCAATCGCGCAGTTCTTC. It specifies CASTPGPDGAIAQFF.

This clonotype has a handful of counts. This chain uses TRBV20-1 with TRBJ2-7; 8 nucleotides agree with TRBD1. The CDR3 has 13 amino acids. CDR1 and CDR2 (germline): DFQATT, SNEGSKA (reference sequence). Unmatched junction bases numbered 11, after V lost 7 bases and J lost 6 bases. For the CDR3, the DNA is TGCAGTGTTGGTGGACAGGGTACCTGCGAGCAGTACGTC. This encodes CSVGGQGTCEQYV.

This clonotype was seen more than once but under ten times. This chain joins TRBV12-3 or TRBV12-4 and TRBJ1-1; 7 bases fit TRBD1. There are 13 residues in the CDR3. V shed 6 bases and J 7 bases; nucleotides not matched to a gene: 8. As DNA, the CDR3 is TGTGCCAGCAGCAAAATACAGGGGAATGAAGCTTTCTTT. Protein product: CASSKIQGNEAFF.

The chain links TRBV20-1 to TRBJ1-6; D possibly corresponds to TRBD1 (6 bases). V was trimmed by 3 bases and J by 8 bases, leaving 11 bases between them. Germline CDR1 reads DFQATT; CDR2 reads SNEGSKA (reference sequence). CDR3 length: 13 amino acids. The DNA of the CDR3 is TGCAGTGCTAGGAGGCAGGGGCATTCACCCCTCCACTTT. This codes for CSARRQGHSPLHF.

The rearrangement links TRBV24-1 to TRBJ2-5; D remains ambiguous. The germline V and J ends were trimmed by 4 bases and 2 bases, with 16 bases remaining between them. This CDR3 region has 16 residues. Per the germline V gene, CDR1 is KGHDR and CDR2 is SFDVKD. CDR3 amino acids: CATSDPGSTEQETQYF. For the CDR3, the DNA is TGTGCCACCAGTGACCCTGGGTCGACGGAACAAGAGACCCAGTACTTC.

The chain combines TRBV5-6 with TRBJ1-3, with D unresolved. The CDR3 loop spans 14 amino acids. Germline loops: CDR1 SGHDT, CDR2 YYEEEE. The V end was cut by 0 bases, the J end by 4 bases, with 8 bases between. CDR3 in DNA: TGTGCCAGCAGCTTGGGACCGATAGGAAACACCATATATTTT. This encodes CASSLGPIGNTIYF.

Here the CDR3 reads CASSQAISGTASYEQYF. The CDR3 DNA is TGCGCCAGCAGCCAAGCAATCTCCGGGACAGCAAGCTACGAGCAGTACTTC. The V gene is TRBV4-3, the J gene TRBJ2-7; 7 bases align to TRBD1. Trimming at V came to 1 base and at J to 3 bases, leaving 12 bases not matched to a gene. The germline gives CDR1 LGHNA, CDR2 YSLEER. CDR3 length equals 17 residues.

The rearrangement links TRBV4-2 to TRBJ1-6; D gene ambiguous. CDR1 and CDR2 (germline): LGHNA, YNFKEQ. CDR3 size: 15 residues. Trimming took off 3 bases at V and 3 bases at J, with 9 bases between the two ends. The DNA for the CDR3 is TGTGCCAGCAGCCAGGAGGTGAACTATAATTCACCCCTCCACTTT. Its translation is CASSQEVNYNSPLHF.

Here the CDR3 reads CASSLGADANYGYTF. For the CDR3, the DNA is TGTGCCAGCAGCTTGGGAGCGGACGCTAACTATGGCTACACCTTC. The chain employs TRBV5-4 and TRBJ1-2; no clear D gene. The V end lost 0 bases, the J end lost 0 bases, and 9 bases lay between the germline ends. The CDR3 runs to 15 residues. CDR1 and CDR2 (germline): SGHNT, YYREEE (reference sequence).

Many counts were recorded for this clonotype. V usage is TRBV12-3 or TRBV12-4 and J usage is TRBJ1-5, with 8 bases aligning to TRBD1. Trimming at V came to 6 bases and at J to 6 bases, leaving 7 bases not matched to a gene. CDR3 length equals 14 residues. CDR3 region: CASSRQGRSQPQHF. The CDR3, as DNA: TGTGCCAGCAGCAGACAGGGGCGAAGTCAGCCCCAGCATTTT.

The chain recombines TRBV5-1 with TRBJ2-7; D remains ambiguous. Per germline, CDR1 SGHRS and CDR2 YFSETQ. The CDR3 length is 14 residues. Trimming removed 1 base from V and 2 bases from J, with 10 bases in between. The CDR3 reads CASSLLQYPYEQYF. In nucleotides, the CDR3 is TGCGCCAGCAGCTTGTTGCAGTACCCCTACGAGCAGTACTTC.

The gene calls are TRBV3-1 and TRBJ2-5; possible D gene TRBD2, 5 bases. The CDR3 spans 15 residues. Germline values: CDR1 LGHDT, CDR2 YNNKEL (reference sequence). The ends were cut back, 4 bases at V and 1 base at J, with 13 bases in the middle. In DNA, the CDR3 is TGTGCCAGCAGCCGACTACAAGGGAGCCAAGAGACCCAGTACTTC. Translated, it gives CASSRLQGSQETQYF.

The J gene is TRBJ2-5, the V gene TRBV7-3; maybe TRBD2 (7 bases). The germline gives CDR1 SGHTA, CDR2 FQGTGA. V was trimmed by 3 bases and J by 2 bases, leaving 16 bases between them. The CDR3 consists of 16 residues. Here the CDR3 reads CASSLGGGGYQETQYF. The CDR3 DNA reads as TGTGCCAGCAGCTTGGGTGGCGGGGGCTATCAAGAGACCCAGTACTTC.

The gene calls are TRBV4-3 and TRBJ2-3, with 7 bases fitting TRBD2. The CDR3 covers 16 residues. V lost 0 bases to trimming and J lost 4 bases; unmatched junction nucleotides: 7. The germline gives CDR1 LGHNA, CDR2 YSLEER. CDR3 sequence reads: CASSQDSAGEADTQYF. CDR3 coding DNA: TGCGCCAGCAGCCAAGATTCGGCGGGGGAGGCAGATACGCAGTATTTT.

The sample holds many counts of this clonotype. The genes are TRBV5-6 and TRBJ1-2; no definite D call. From germline, CDR1 is SGHDT and CDR2 YYEEEE. Trimming cost V 2 bases and J 2 bases, with 10 bases left between them. The CDR3 spans 14 residues. CDR3 region: CASSFTGGNYGYTF. As DNA, the CDR3 is TGTGCCAGCAGCTTTACGGGAGGGAACTATGGCTACACCTTC.

Only a few counts were recorded for this clonotype. The gene calls are TRBV4-1 and TRBJ2-3; TRBD2 matches 8 bases. The CDR3 is 14 amino acids. The germline V gene has CDR1 MGHRA and CDR2 YSYEKL. V was clipped by 3 bases and J by 5 bases; unmatched bases: 4. CDR3 loop: CASSQRGEGDTQYF. CDR3 in DNA: TGCGCCAGCAGCCAGCGGGGGGAGGGAGATACGCAGTATTTT.

This clonotype turned up a few times. The CDR3 sequence is CASSGISKGYGYTF. The CDR3 nucleotides are TGTGCCAGCAGTGGGATCTCGAAGGGCTATGGCTACACCTTC. V and J are TRBV7-9 and TRBJ1-2; D is unclear. The V and J ends lost 6 bases and 4 bases respectively, with 15 bases between them. Germline V gene data show CDR1 as SEHNR and CDR2 as FQNEAQ (reference sequence). The CDR3 runs to 14 residues.

The chain is built from TRBV28 and TRBJ1-4, with 7 positions matching TRBD1. From germline, CDR1 is MDHEN and CDR2 SYDVKM. This CDR3 region has 15 residues. The V segment lost 4 bases and the J segment 2 bases; nucleotides outside the gene matches: 4. DNA for the CDR3: TGTGCCAGCAGTTCGGAGGGGGCGACTAATGAAAAACTGTTTTTT. Protein sequence: CASSSEGATNEKLFF.

The chain combines TRBV5-6 with TRBJ2-7, with D maybe TRBD2 (6 bases). Germline V gives CDR1 SGHDT, CDR2 YYEEEE. CDR3 size: 15 residues. V was trimmed by 0 bases and J by 0 bases, leaving 10 bases between them. CDR3 residues: CASSLGLGSSYEQYF. In DNA form, the CDR3 reads TGTGCCAGCAGCTTGGGACTAGGGAGCTCCTACGAGCAGTACTTC.

The chain carries TRBV7-6 and TRBJ2-1; TRBD2 matches at 7 bases. This CDR3 comprises 16 residues. The V segment lost 1 base and the J segment 3 bases; nucleotides outside the gene matches: 6. The germline gives CDR1 SGHVS, CDR2 FNYEAQ. CDR3 loop: CASSLGGGYGYNEQFF. The CDR3, as DNA: TGTGCCAGCAGCTTAGGGGGGGGTTACGGCTACAATGAGCAGTTCTTC.

Note on this clonotype: At one boundary the junction diverges from the germline segment, which might be a read error. This rearrangement joins TRBV15 to TRBJ1-5; the D gene is possibly TRBD1 (6 bases). The CDR3 is 15 residues long. The germline gives CDR1 LNHNV, CDR2 YYDKDF (reference sequence). The CDR3, as DNA: TGTGCCACCACCCCGAGCGGAGGGGGATTCCAGCTCCAGCATTTT. This codes for CATTPSGGGFQLQHF.

This chain connects TRBV24-1 to TRBJ1-5; weak D call: TRBD1 (5 bases). Trimming pared 3 bases from V and 1 base from J, leaving 12 bases between. CDR3 length: 16 amino acids. Germline-derived CDR1 and CDR2 are KGHDR and SFDVKD. CDR3 sequence: CATSDSKQGSNQPQHF. CDR3 bases: TGTGCCACCAGTGATAGTAAGCAGGGAAGCAATCAGCCCCAGCATTTT.

This rearrangement joins TRBV30 to TRBJ2-2; D not resolved. The CDR3 has 13 residues. Germline V gene data show CDR1 as GTSNPN and CDR2 as SVGIG (reference sequence). V was cut by 1 base and J by 4 bases, with 7 bases left in between. In DNA form, the CDR3 reads TGTGCCTGGAGTGGGCATCCCACCGGGGAGCTGTTTTTT. Its protein is CAWSGHPTGELFF.

The rearrangement joins TRBV11-2 to TRBJ2-4; D remains ambiguous. CDR3 length equals 14 residues. Germline V gene sequence: CDR1 SGHAT, CDR2 FQNNGV. V was clipped by 5 bases and J by 0 bases, with 8 bases between them. CDR3 DNA sequence: TGTGCCAGCAGCCCCCTTCCAGCCAAAAACATTCAGTACTTC. Residues: CASSPLPAKNIQYF.

In this sample, this clonotype turned up a few times. The chain links TRBV12-3 or TRBV12-4 to TRBJ2-4; no clear D gene. The CDR3 loop spans 13 amino acids. Deletions cut 3 bases from V and 2 bases from J, with 5 bases between. The DNA of the CDR3 is TGTGCCAGCAGTTTTAGGTCCAAAAACATTCAGTACTTC. Its protein is CASSFRSKNIQYF.

The chain links TRBV6-4 to TRBJ2-1; D perhaps matches TRBD1 (7 bases). The CDR3 is 13 amino acids. Trimming pared 4 bases from V and 8 bases from J, leaving 12 bases between. CDR1 and CDR2 from the germline V gene are MRHNA and SNTAGT. DNA for the CDR3: TGTGCCAGCAGTGCGGACAGGAGGGATGAGCAGTTCTTC. It is translated as CASSADRRDEQFF.

This CDR3 is CASSLQGFETQYF. In DNA form, the CDR3 reads TGTGCCAGCAGCTTACAGGGTTTCGAGACCCAGTACTTC. The rearrangement joins TRBV11-3 to TRBJ2-5; weak D call: TRBD1 (5 bases). This CDR3 is 13 amino acids long. V shed 2 bases and J shed 5 bases, with 9 bases lying between them. In germline, CDR1 is SGHNT, CDR2 YENEEA.

This clonotype was picked up a small number of times. This chain connects TRBV19 to TRBJ2-5; weak D call: TRBD2 (6 bases). The V and J ends lost 7 bases and 6 bases respectively, with 18 bases between them. This CDR3 spans 14 amino acids. The germline V gene has CDR1 LNHDA and CDR2 SQIVND (reference sequence). The CDR3 nucleotides are TGTGCCAGTACCATCGGCGGGGCAGGGAAGACCCAGTACTTC. This encodes CASTIGGAGKTQYF.